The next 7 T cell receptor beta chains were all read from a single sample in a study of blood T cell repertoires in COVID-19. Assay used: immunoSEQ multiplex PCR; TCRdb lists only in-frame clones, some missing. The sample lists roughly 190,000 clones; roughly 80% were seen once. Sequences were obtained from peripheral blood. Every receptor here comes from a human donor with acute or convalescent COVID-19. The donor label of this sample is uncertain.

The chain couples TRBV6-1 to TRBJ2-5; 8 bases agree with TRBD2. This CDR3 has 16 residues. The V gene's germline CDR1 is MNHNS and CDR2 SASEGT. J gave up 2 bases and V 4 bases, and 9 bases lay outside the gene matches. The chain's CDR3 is CASSAGVVAGQETQYF. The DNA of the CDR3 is TGTGCCAGCAGTGCCGGAGTGGTAGCGGGGCAAGAGACCCAGTACTTC.

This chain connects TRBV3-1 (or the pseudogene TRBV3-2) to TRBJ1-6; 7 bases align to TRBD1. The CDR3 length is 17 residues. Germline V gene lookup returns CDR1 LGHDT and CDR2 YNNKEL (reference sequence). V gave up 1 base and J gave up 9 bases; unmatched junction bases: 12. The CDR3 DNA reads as TGTGCCAGCAGCCAAGTTAGGCAGGGGACAGTTATTTCACCCCTCCACTTT. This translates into CASSQVRQGTVISPLHF.

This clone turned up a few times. The CDR3 bases are TGTGCCAGCTCCCGGGGGGGAAGCACAGATACGCAGTATTTT. It specifies CASSRGGSTDTQYF. The genes are TRBV3-1 (or the pseudogene TRBV3-2) and TRBJ2-3; 8 bases fit TRBD2. The V and J ends lost 8 bases and 0 bases, in that order; junction bases with no gene match: 4. Germline V gives CDR1 LGHDT, CDR2 YNNKEL (reference sequence). This CDR3 is 14 amino acids long.

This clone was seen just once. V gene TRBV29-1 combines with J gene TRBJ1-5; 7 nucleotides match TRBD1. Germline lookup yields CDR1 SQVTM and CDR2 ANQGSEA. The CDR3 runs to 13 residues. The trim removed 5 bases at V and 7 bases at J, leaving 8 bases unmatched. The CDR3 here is CSVRQGGDQPQHF. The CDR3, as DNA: TGCAGCGTTAGACAGGGCGGGGACCAGCCCCAGCATTTT.

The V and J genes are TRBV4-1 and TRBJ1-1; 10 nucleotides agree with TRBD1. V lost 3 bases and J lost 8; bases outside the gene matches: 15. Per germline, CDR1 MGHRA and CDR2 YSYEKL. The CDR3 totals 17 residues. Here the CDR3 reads CASSQPWDRGELVEAFF. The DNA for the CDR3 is TGCGCCAGCAGCCAGCCTTGGGACAGGGGCGAGTTGGTAGAAGCTTTCTTT.

CDR3 DNA: TGTGCCAGCATCGCTAGCGGCTCCTACGAGCAGTACTTC. Its translation is CASIASGSYEQYF. The V call is TRBV28, the J call TRBJ2-7; 7 bases agree with TRBD2. The CDR3 length is 13 residues. V shed 7 bases and J 0 bases; nucleotides not matched to a gene: 3. Germline V CDR1 and CDR2: MDHEN, SYDVKM.

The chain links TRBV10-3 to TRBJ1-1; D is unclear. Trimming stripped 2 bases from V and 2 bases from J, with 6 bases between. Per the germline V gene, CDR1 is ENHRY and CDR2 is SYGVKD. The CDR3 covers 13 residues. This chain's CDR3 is CAISETGNTEAFF. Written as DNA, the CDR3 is TGTGCCATCAGTGAGACGGGTAACACTGAAGCTTTCTTT.